This TCR beta chain was sequenced during a study of shared clonotypes between healthy human individuals. This table comes from immunoSEQ multiplex PCR, and its TCRdb copy is limited to in-frame clones, with some not included. The sample gives approximately 1.9 million clones, over 85% of which show up once; roughly 1.7% is in the top ten. Terminally differentiated effector memory CD45RA+ cells were left out of the naive CD8 fraction, which was CD45RO-negative and positively selected for CCR7. With 10 bases clipped from V and 2 bases from J, the junction kept 11 bases outside the gene matches. This CDR3 spans 15 amino acids. Germline V gene sequence: CDR1 MNHEY, CDR2 SMNVEV (reference sequence).

The rearrangement joins TRBV27 to TRBJ2-3, with 8 positions matching TRBD2. The sample was naive CD8+ T cells from PBMCs. This sequence was found in a man aged 18 to 30 in good health. Some clones in this sample may be carry-over from other donors' samples. The CDR3 DNA is TGTGCCACCAAACTGGGACTAGTGTTCACAGATACGCAGTATTTT. Protein: CATKLGLVFTDTQYF.